These 23 T cell receptor beta chains share one sample of origin, sequenced in a study of OX40 agonist ivuxolimab in advanced cancers. Assay used: immunoSEQ multiplex PCR; TCRdb lists only in-frame clones, some missing. The table lists 5,000 to 7,500 clones, roughly 83% of them singletons, with approximately 28% in the top ten. Here the sequenced sample was CD4+ or CD8+ T cells sorted from blood, taken in a trial of the OX40 agonist ivuxolimab. These TCRs come from an adult with an advanced solid tumor such as melanoma, head and neck, liver or kidney cancer.

This clone was seen a single time. The rearrangement uses TRBV18 and TRBJ2-1; 7 positions match TRBD2. This CDR3 has 15 amino acids. Per the germline V gene, CDR1 is KGHSH and CDR2 is LQKENI. V lost 4 bases and J lost 4; bases outside the gene matches: 7. The CDR3 loop is CASSQARTRYNEQFF. In nucleotides, the CDR3 is TGTGCCAGCTCACAAGCCCGGACTAGATACAATGAGCAGTTCTTC.

This clone was counted between two and nine times. The chain is built from TRBV2 and TRBJ1-1, with TRBD1 matching over 8 bases. Germline loops: CDR1 SNHLY, CDR2 FYNNEI. After removal of 6 bases from V and 1 base from J, the junction contained 7 bases not matched to a gene. The CDR3 has 15 amino acids. CDR3 coding DNA: TGTGCCAGCAGGGGACAGGTTTCCAGGAACACTGAAGCTTTCTTT. Translation: CASRGQVSRNTEAFF. The variable domain in full, with the rest retrieved from reference TRBV2 and TRBJ1-1, is EPEVTQTPSHQVTQMGQEVILRCVPISNHLYFYWYRQILGQKVEFLVSFYNNEISEKSEIFDDQFSVERPDGSNFTLKIRSTKLEDSAMYFCASRGQVSRNTEAFFGQGTRLTVV.

The chain links TRBV28 to TRBJ1-4; weak D call: TRBD1 (5 bases). CDR1 is MDHEN, CDR2 SYDVKM, per germline. The CDR3 sequence is 16 residues long. Trimming took 5 bases from V and 3 from J, leaving 16 bases between them. CDR3: CASSRFREAPNEKLFF. CDR3 nucleotides: TGTGCCAGCAGTCGGTTCAGGGAGGCCCCTAATGAAAAACTGTTTTTT.

This chain links TRBV10-1 with TRBJ1-2; a weak D match, TRBD1 (6 bases). This CDR3 is built from 18 residues. The V gene lost 0 bases and the J gene lost 0 bases, with 17 bases spanning the gap. From germline, CDR1 is WNHNN and CDR2 SYGVQD (reference sequence). CDR3 nucleotide sequence: TGCGCCAGCAGTGAGTCGGGGGCCTCCGCCGGAGCTAACTATGGCTACACCTTC. It specifies CASSESGASAGANYGYTF.

The chain links TRBV6-1 to TRBJ1-1; 7 nucleotides line up with TRBD1. The CDR3 covers 15 residues. Germline-derived CDR1 and CDR2 are MNHNS and SASEGT. V lost 8 bases to trimming and J lost 6 bases; unmatched junction nucleotides: 15. This CDR3 reads CASEFQGEGGAEAFF. CDR3 sequence (DNA): TGTGCCAGCGAATTTCAGGGGGAAGGAGGCGCTGAAGCTTTCTTT.

The CDR3 region is CASSSPSTDTQYF. CDR3 coding DNA: TGTGCCAGCAGCTCCCCCTCCACAGATACGCAGTATTTT. V is TRBV7-9 and J is TRBJ2-3; no clear D. Germline CDR1 reads SEHNR; CDR2 reads FQNEAQ (reference sequence). This CDR3 region has 13 residues. V gave up 4 bases and J gave up 2 bases, with 7 bases separating them. Full variable domain (rest looked up from reference TRBV7-9 and TRBJ2-3): DTGVSQNPRHKITKRGQNVTFRCDPISEHNRLYWYRQTLGQGPEFLTYFQNEAQLEKSRLLSDRFSAERPKGSFSTLEIQRTEQGDSAMYLCASSSPSTDTQYFGPGTRLTVL.

The rearrangement joins TRBV29-1 to TRBJ1-2, with unresolved D. This CDR3 is 13 amino acids long. Trimming pared 7 bases from V and 4 bases from J, leaving 16 bases between. Germline CDR1 SQVTM, CDR2 ANQGSEA. This CDR3 is CSAVTDPRYGYTF. The CDR3 coding sequence is TGCAGCGCCGTCACGGACCCCCGCTATGGCTACACCTTC.

The rearrangement uses TRBV7-9 and TRBJ2-7; D remains ambiguous. V was shortened by 5 bases and J by 6 bases, with 11 bases between the two germline ends. CDR3 length equals 12 residues. Germline V lookup: CDR1 SEHNR, CDR2 FQNEAQ (reference sequence). The CDR3 coding sequence is TGTGCCAGCAGCCCCACATCCCTCGAGCAGTACTTC. It encodes CASSPTSLEQYF.

The chain joins TRBV7-9 to TRBJ2-2, with D hard to call. This CDR3 spans 14 amino acids. Germline V gene sequence: CDR1 SEHNR, CDR2 FQNEAQ (reference sequence). V lost 1 base, J lost 3 bases, and 6 bases lay in between. Here the CDR3 reads CASSLDWDTGELFF. DNA of the CDR3: TGTGCCAGCAGCTTAGATTGGGACACCGGGGAGCTGTTTTTT. Based on the CDR3 plus reference TRBV7-9 and TRBJ2-2, the full variable domain is DTGVSQNPRHKITKRGQNVTFRCDPISEHNRLYWYRQTLGQGPEFLTYFQNEAQLEKSRLLSDRFSAERPKGSFSTLEIQRTEQGDSAMYLCASSLDWDTGELFFGEGSRLTVL.

The chain recombines TRBV6-1 with TRBJ1-4; no clear D gene. The CDR3 covers 16 residues. Trimming cost V 2 bases and J 3 bases, with 13 bases left between them. CDR1 is MNHNS, CDR2 SASEGT, per germline. The CDR3 DNA is TGTGCCAGCAGTGAATGGGTACAACGGGCTAATGAAAAACTGTTTTTT. Its translation: CASSEWVQRANEKLFF.

V usage is TRBV6-5 and J usage is TRBJ2-3; D call uncertain. The length of the CDR3 is 11 residues. The V end lost 7 bases, the J end lost 8 bases, and 10 bases lay between the germline ends. The germline V gene encodes CDR1 MNHEY and CDR2 SVGAGI. The CDR3 spells CASTYGATQYF. In DNA, the CDR3 is TGTGCCAGCACGTATGGAGCTACGCAGTATTTT.

V gene TRBV7-9 combines with J gene TRBJ2-1; D ambiguous. Germline-derived CDR1 and CDR2 are SEHNR and FQNEAQ (reference sequence). There are 17 residues in the CDR3. The V and J ends lost 4 bases and 7 bases respectively, with 23 bases between them. The CDR3 bases are TGTGCCAGCAGCTCCCGTACCTCGGGTTTCTTAGCTAATGAGCAGTTCTTC. Translated: CASSSRTSGFLANEQFF.

The rearrangement joins TRBV4-1 to TRBJ1-5; tentative D call: TRBD1 (6 bases). This CDR3 is built from 15 residues. The germline CDR1 and CDR2 sequences are MGHRA and YSYEKL. Trimming shortened V by 3 bases and J by 1 base, and 10 bases separated the two germline ends. The CDR3 DNA is TGCGCCAGCAGCCAGGCAGGGGTGAGCAATCAGCCCCAGCATTTT. Residues: CASSQAGVSNQPQHF.

Written as DNA, the CDR3 is TGTGCCTGGAGCCTACCTTGGCATGAGGACGAGCAGTACTTC. Translation: CAWSLPWHEDEQYF. This rearrangement joins TRBV30 to TRBJ2-7; D call uncertain. Germline V gene lookup returns CDR1 GTSNPN and CDR2 SVGIG (reference sequence). The CDR3 contains 14 residues. The germline V and J ends were trimmed by 3 bases and 5 bases, with 17 bases remaining between them.

Here the CDR3 DNA reads TGCGCCAGCAGCCAGGGGACTTACTCCTACGAGCAGTACTTC. As protein: CASSQGTYSYEQYF. This chain uses TRBV4-1 with TRBJ2-7; possibly TRBD2 for D (6 bases). Trimming left V 3 bases short and J 0 bases short, with 9 bases between. CDR3 length: 14 residues. Looked up from germline, CDR1 is MGHRA and CDR2 is YSYEKL.

The J gene is TRBJ2-5, the V gene TRBV6-5; 9 bases agree with TRBD2. From germline, CDR1 is MNHEY and CDR2 SVGAGI. This CDR3 spans 15 amino acids. With 5 bases clipped from V and 7 bases from J, the junction kept 11 bases outside the gene matches. The CDR3 reads CASSPVAGALRTQYF. In DNA form, the CDR3 reads TGTGCCAGCAGTCCGGTAGCGGGGGCCCTAAGGACCCAGTACTTC.

The V and J genes are TRBV19 and TRBJ1-3; 9 bases agree with TRBD1. The CDR3 runs to 15 residues. The ends lost 6 bases at V and 4 bases at J; junction bases unmatched: 7. The germline V gene encodes CDR1 LNHDA and CDR2 SQIVND (reference sequence). CDR3 residues: CASSLQGAYGNTIYF. As DNA, the CDR3 is TGTGCCAGTAGCCTACAGGGGGCTTACGGAAACACCATATATTTT.

The rearrangement joins TRBV2 to TRBJ2-1; D is ambiguous. The CDR3 loop spans 16 amino acids. V lost 3 bases and J 0 bases, leaving 12 bases between the germline ends. CDR1 is SNHLY, CDR2 FYNNEI, per germline. The CDR3 reads CASSDPPANSYNEQFF. In DNA, the CDR3 is TGTGCCAGCAGTGACCCCCCCGCTAACTCCTACAATGAGCAGTTCTTC.

This clone turned up a few times. The chain employs TRBV11-2 and TRBJ1-6; D is unresolved. The CDR3 loop spans 12 amino acids. Germline V CDR1 and CDR2: SGHAT, FQNNGV. V was clipped by 1 base and J by 15 bases, with 10 bases between them. The CDR3 region has the DNA TGTGCCAGCAGCTTAGTGTCTTATGACCTCCACTTT. Protein sequence: CASSLVSYDLHF.

This clone was recorded a few times. V is TRBV4-1 and J is TRBJ2-3; 8 positions agree with TRBD2. There are 16 residues in the CDR3. CDR1 is MGHRA, CDR2 YSYEKL, per germline. Losses at the gene ends were 0 bases for V and 7 bases for J; bases not matched to a gene: 9. The CDR3: CASSQELAGIKNTQYF. In DNA form, the CDR3 reads TGCGCCAGCAGCCAAGAATTAGCGGGAATTAAAAATACGCAGTATTTT.

The V call is TRBV11-3, the J call TRBJ2-7, with 9 bases fitting TRBD2. The V and J ends lost 5 bases and 3 bases, in that order; junction bases with no gene match: 14. The CDR3 sequence is 17 residues long. Germline V gene data show CDR1 as SGHNT and CDR2 as YENEEA. The CDR3 region has the DNA TGTGCCAGCAGCCCCTACCCGACTAGCGGTTCCTTCTACGAGCAGTACTTC. Protein sequence: CASSPYPTSGSFYEQYF.

For this clone: Other DNA variants within this sample encode the same CDR3. V and J are TRBV7-6 and TRBJ2-6; D is undetermined. The CDR3 runs to 15 residues. The V end lost 5 bases, the J end lost 0 bases, and 8 bases lay between the germline ends. The germline gives CDR1 SGHVS, CDR2 FNYEAQ. The CDR3 sequence: CASSPIFSGANVLTF. The CDR3 bases are TGTGCCAGCAGCCCAATTTTCTCTGGGGCCAACGTCCTGACTTTC.

The sample holds one count of this clone. The chain combines TRBV7-9 with TRBJ1-1; possible D gene TRBD1, 5 bases. Germline CDR1 SEHNR, CDR2 FQNEAQ (reference sequence). The CDR3 totals 17 residues. The ends were cut back, 4 bases at V and 1 base at J, with 19 bases in the middle. The CDR3 spells CASSSELGQTKNTEAFF. The CDR3 DNA is TGTGCCAGCAGCTCCGAGCTGGGGCAGACAAAGAACACTGAAGCTTTCTTT.